A selection of T cell receptor beta chains follows, all from one sample in a study of breast tumors, draining lymph nodes, adjacent tissues. MiXCR was run by TCRdb on the multiplex PCR reads, yielding one entry per CDR3 protein. This sample has approximately 190,000 distinct CDR3 sequences; 25% to 40% occur once, and the top ten carry approximately 4.5%. The specimen was axillary lymph node tissue. The receptors originated from a female donor with breast cancer. Some clones in this sample may be carry-over from other donors' samples. The conserved cysteine and the conserved F or W are not part of the CDR3 here. The order of the fields is V gene, J gene, CDR3 length, D gene, CDR3 protein. D genes are given only for firm matches.

>TRBV3-1|TRBJ2-1|14|TRBD2
ASSRPSGVSYNEQF
>TRBV2|TRBJ1-6|15|NA
ASSDRTEWRGDSPLH
>TRBV14|TRBJ1-3|12|TRBD1
ASSGDSGLETPY
>TRBV3-1|TRBJ1-3|13|NA
ASSQGWVKGNTIY
>TRBV6-2/TRBV6-3|TRBJ1-1|12|TRBD1
ASSRTGEHTEAF
>TRBV18|TRBJ2-2|14|NA
ASSGGAPANTGELF
>TRBV6-6|TRBJ2-7|12|TRBD1
ASSQGAPTYEQY
>TRBV3-1|TRBJ1-4|13|TRBD1
ASSFTGGTNEKLF
>TRBV11-3|TRBJ2-1|16|TRBD2
ASSSSGSERGGPEEQF
>TRBV24-1|TRBJ2-7|12|TRBD2
ATCDPTSGDEQY
>TRBV24-1|TRBJ2-2|11|TRBD2
VTSGGNTGELF
>TRBV25-1|TRBJ2-1|12|TRBD2
ASSLAGGSNEQF
>TRBV18|TRBJ2-7|11|NA
ASSLAGTSEQY
>TRBV3-1|TRBJ2-3|13|TRBD2
ASSIGLAVTDTQY
>TRBV2|TRBJ2-5|12|NA
ASSEASWEETQY
>TRBV7-6|TRBJ2-5|6|NA
ASSSQY
>TRBV20-1|TRBJ2-5|12|TRBD2
SATRAGGRETQY
>TRBV15|TRBJ1-4|12|NA
ATSPWDNNEKLF
>TRBV20-1|TRBJ2-7|13|NA
SAREGAGLGYEQY
>TRBV4-1|TRBJ2-3|13|TRBD2
ASSHGAGDSDTQY
>TRBV19|TRBJ1-6|13|TRBD1
ASSISTGENSPLH
>TRBV5-6|TRBJ2-7|16|TRBD2
ASSPRLAGGQGFYEQY
>TRBV2|TRBJ1-3|12|TRBD1
ASSRQGTGNTIY
>TRBV5-7|TRBJ2-2|12|NA
ASNQAHRAGELF
>TRBV5-1|TRBJ2-2|19|TRBD2
ASSLAGWTSGTYSNTGELF
>TRBV28|TRBJ1-4|16|TRBD1
ASSLLGPVAGGVEKLF
>TRBV7-9|TRBJ2-5|14|NA
ASSLRVGTTGETQY
>TRBV3-1|TRBJ2-5|14|NA
ASSQDSSGHGETQY
>TRBV2|TRBJ2-2|13|NA
ASSERGANTGELF
>TRBV2|TRBJ2-1|16|NA
ASSEASLTGSVGNEQF
>TRBV29-1|TRBJ2-1|13|TRBD2
SVEGSGATYNEQF
>TRBV7-2|TRBJ2-2|16|TRBD2
ASSLRVGLAANTGELF
>TRBV27|TRBJ2-3|13|NA
ASSFGQTSTDTQY
>TRBV18|TRBJ2-3|11|NA
ASSRASTDTQY
>TRBV18|TRBJ1-4|14|NA
ASSPGRVTTNEKLF
>TRBV2|TRBJ1-1|13|TRBD1
ASSGTGGGSTEAF
>TRBV15|TRBJ2-6|14|NA
ATSRDWGITYNVLT
>TRBV11-3|TRBJ2-2|12|NA
ASSLGPNTGELF
>TRBV15|TRBJ1-1|12|NA
ATSRDRGYTEAF
>TRBV12-3/TRBV12-4|TRBJ1-2|14|TRBD1
ASSSRTGFFPRGYT
>TRBV12-3/TRBV12-4|TRBJ2-5|14|TRBD2
AGSLAWTSVTETQY
>TRBV10-3|TRBJ2-7|11|NA
ATEGGGGGEQY
>TRBV15|TRBJ1-1|12|NA
ATSRDLELAEAF
>TRBV29-1|TRBJ1-1|10|TRBD1
SVEKTGATAF
>TRBV20-1|TRBJ2-7|12|TRBD2
SARGGGNRTEQY
>TRBV7-2|TRBJ2-1|14|TRBD2
ASSLGGLAGAEEQF
>TRBV20-1|TRBJ2-5|13|TRBD1
SARPRDRDQETQY
>TRBV20-1|TRBJ1-1|13|TRBD1
SARDYPTGAASAF
>TRBV10-3|TRBJ2-3|13|NA
AISEVGGGTDTQY
>TRBV6-1|TRBJ2-5|14|TRBD2
ASSEGGLAGRQTQY
>TRBV6-1|TRBJ2-1|13|NA
ASSDTLAVYNEQF
>TRBV7-2|TRBJ2-2|13|NA
ASGRGRAGAKELF
>TRBV7-2|TRBJ1-1|15|NA
ASSHAGWGRSNTEAF
>TRBV7-6|TRBJ2-2|14|NA
ASSLVPTGNTGELF
>TRBV19|TRBJ2-1|14|NA
ASSITGWGAYNEQF
>TRBV20-1|TRBJ1-6|12|NA
SAASGGVGSPLH
>TRBV15|TRBJ2-7|13|NA
ATSRNIGGTYEQY
>TRBV7-2|TRBJ1-1|13|NA
ASSPRQLVNTEAF
>TRBV20-1|TRBJ1-1|12|TRBD1
SARRRTGTTEAF
>TRBV6-1|TRBJ2-7|10|TRBD1
ASTGQGDEQY